One T cell receptor (beta chain) is described in this entry. This record comes from a study of blood T cell repertoires in COVID-19. The method was immunoSEQ multiplex PCR; TCRdb's version includes in-frame clones alone and lacks a portion of them. The sample has over 100,000 clones; more than 60% are singletons. This CDR3 spans 15 amino acids. The V gene's germline CDR1 is SGHAT and CDR2 FQNNGV. Deletions cut 1 base from V and 0 bases from J, with 7 bases between. The sequencing sample was made of peripheral blood. This receptor was taken from a woman in her seventies with acute or convalescent COVID-19. The chain couples TRBV11-2 to TRBJ1-5; no clear D. CDR3 nucleotide sequence: TGTGCCAGCAGCTTAGCGGGGTATAGCAATCAGCCCCAGCATTTT. Translation gives CASSLAGYSNQPQHF.